This record looks at one T cell receptor (beta chain) sequence and its context. Its antigen is not identified. These data come from a study of T cell responses to AZD1222 COVID-19 vaccine. Study at large: Pooled together were second doses at about 4 or about 12 weeks.

TCRdb's table, derived via immunoSEQ multiplex PCR, lists solely in-frame clones and lacks some. The sample has roughly 100,000 clones, more than 75% seen once. Study observations and caveats: Baseline serology detected seropositivity in only six AZD1222 recipients. Reportedly, nearly half the spike-specific TCRs target unmutated variant regions.

The CDR3 sequence is 15 residues long. Germline CDR1 is SGHRS and CDR2 is YFSETQ. The V gene lost 0 bases and the J gene lost 6 bases, with 13 bases spanning the gap. Sequencing used peripheral blood, obtained on day 0 of AZD1222 vaccination. This clonotype was obtained from an adult in good health. V usage is TRBV5-1 and J usage is TRBJ2-1; D may match TRBD1 or TRBD2 (6 bases each). The CDR3 region has the DNA TGCGCCAGCAGCTTGGCGACTAGGGGGATCAATGAGCAGTTCTTC. Protein product: CASSLATRGINEQFF.